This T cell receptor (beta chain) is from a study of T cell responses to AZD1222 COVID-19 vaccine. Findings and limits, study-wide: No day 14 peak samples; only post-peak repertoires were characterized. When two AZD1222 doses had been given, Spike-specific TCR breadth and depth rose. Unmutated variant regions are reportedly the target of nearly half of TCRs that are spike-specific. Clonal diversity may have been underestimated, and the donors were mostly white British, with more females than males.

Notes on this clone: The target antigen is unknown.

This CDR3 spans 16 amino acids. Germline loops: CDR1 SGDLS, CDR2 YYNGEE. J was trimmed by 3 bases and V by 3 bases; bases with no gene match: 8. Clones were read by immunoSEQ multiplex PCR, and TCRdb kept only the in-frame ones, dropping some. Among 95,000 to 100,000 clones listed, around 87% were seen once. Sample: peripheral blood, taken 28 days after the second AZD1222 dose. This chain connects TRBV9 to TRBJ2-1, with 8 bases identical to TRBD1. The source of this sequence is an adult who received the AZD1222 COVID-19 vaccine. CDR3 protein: CASSDTRTGIYNEQFF. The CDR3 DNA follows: TGTGCCAGCAGCGACACAAGGACAGGGATCTACAATGAGCAGTTCTTC.